The 4 T cell receptor beta chains below were found in one sample sequenced in a study of beta chain features in type 1 diabetes. Expressed TCRB transcripts were sequenced after all isolated RNA was converted to cDNA. Sequencing used immunoSEQ multiplex PCR; TCRdb keeps in-frame clones, though not all of them. The sample has hundreds of thousands of clones; around a sixth are singletons. The sequenced sample was naive CD4+ T cells from blood. The receptors shown here come from a man between 18 and 29 years old in good health.

This clone was observed a few times. The chain has TRBV4-1 and TRBJ2-2; no clear D gene. The CDR3 totals 15 residues. Germline V lookup: CDR1 MGHRA, CDR2 YSYEKL. V lost 2 bases and J lost 0, with 7 bases in between. CDR3 DNA sequence: TGCGCCAGCAGCCAATTCCCAGCGAACACCGGGGAGCTGTTTTTT. Amino acid sequence: CASSQFPANTGELFF.

The chain has TRBV4-3 and TRBJ2-5, with TRBD2 as a possible D gene (5 bases). V was pared by 1 base and J by 0 bases, with 9 bases between. CDR3 length: 15 residues. From germline, CDR1 is LGHNA and CDR2 YSLEER. The CDR3 loop is CASSQGRGYQETQYF. The CDR3 DNA reads TGCGCCAGCAGCCAAGGGCGAGGGTACCAAGAGACCCAGTACTTC.

The chain couples TRBV13 to TRBJ1-4, with 7 bases aligning to TRBD1. The V gene end was trimmed by 5 bases and the J gene end by 3 bases; junction bases not matched to a gene: 6. The germline gives CDR1 PRHDT, CDR2 FYEKMQ (reference sequence). The CDR3 consists of 15 residues. As DNA, the CDR3 is TGTGCCAGCAGCCTCAGGGGGTTAGCTAATGAAAAACTGTTTTTT. Translation gives CASSLRGLANEKLFF.

The chain employs TRBV4-2 and TRBJ2-6; 14 nucleotides align to TRBD2. With V trimmed by 0 bases and J by 4 bases, 2 bases remained unmatched. This CDR3 region has 18 residues. From germline, CDR1 is LGHNA and CDR2 YNFKEQ. CDR3 protein: CASSQEGLAGAGANVLTF. The CDR3 DNA is TGTGCCAGCAGCCAAGAGGGACTAGCGGGAGCCGGGGCCAACGTCCTGACTTTC.